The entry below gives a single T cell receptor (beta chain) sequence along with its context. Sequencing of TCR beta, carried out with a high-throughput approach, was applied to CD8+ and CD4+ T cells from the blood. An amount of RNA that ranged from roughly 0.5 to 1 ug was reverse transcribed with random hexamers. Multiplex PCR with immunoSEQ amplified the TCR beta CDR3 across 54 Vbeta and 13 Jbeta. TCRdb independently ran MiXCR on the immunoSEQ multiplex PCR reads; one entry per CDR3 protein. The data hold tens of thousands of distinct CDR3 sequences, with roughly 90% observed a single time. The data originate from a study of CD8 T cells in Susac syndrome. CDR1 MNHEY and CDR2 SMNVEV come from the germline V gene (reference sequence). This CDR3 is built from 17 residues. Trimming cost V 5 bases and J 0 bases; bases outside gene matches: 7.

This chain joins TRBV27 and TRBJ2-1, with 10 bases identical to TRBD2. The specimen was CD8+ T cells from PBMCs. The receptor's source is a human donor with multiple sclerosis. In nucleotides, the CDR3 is TGTGCCAGCAGTAGGACTAGCGGAGGAGCCTCCTACAATGAGCAGTTCTTC. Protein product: CASSRTSGGASYNEQFF.